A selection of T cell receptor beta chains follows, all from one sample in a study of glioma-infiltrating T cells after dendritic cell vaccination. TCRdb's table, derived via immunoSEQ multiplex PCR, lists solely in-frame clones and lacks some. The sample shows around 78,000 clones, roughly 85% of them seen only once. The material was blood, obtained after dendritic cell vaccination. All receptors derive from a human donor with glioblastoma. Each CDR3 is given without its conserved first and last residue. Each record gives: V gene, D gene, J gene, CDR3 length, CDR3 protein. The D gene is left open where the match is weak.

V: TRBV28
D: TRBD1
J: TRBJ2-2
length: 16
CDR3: ATLYRDSPEVNTGELF

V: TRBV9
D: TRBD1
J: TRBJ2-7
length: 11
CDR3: ASSAGTDYEQY

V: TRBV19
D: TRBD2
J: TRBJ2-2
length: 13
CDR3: ASSIGLADTGELF

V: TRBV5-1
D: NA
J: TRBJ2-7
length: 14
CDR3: ASSHGKTSLNYEQY

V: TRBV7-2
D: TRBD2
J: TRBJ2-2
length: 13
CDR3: ASSLSGGVTGELF

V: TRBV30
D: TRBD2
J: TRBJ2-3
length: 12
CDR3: AWSFSGAGDTQY

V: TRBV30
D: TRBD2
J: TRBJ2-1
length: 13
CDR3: AWSRTSGYRSEQF

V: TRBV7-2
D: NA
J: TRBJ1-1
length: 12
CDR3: ASSLVEGPSEAF

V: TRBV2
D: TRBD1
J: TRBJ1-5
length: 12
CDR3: ASHRDRDNQPQH

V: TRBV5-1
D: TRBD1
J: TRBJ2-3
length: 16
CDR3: ASSSGTETRISTDTQY

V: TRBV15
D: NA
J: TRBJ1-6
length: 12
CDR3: ATSRDKNNSPLH

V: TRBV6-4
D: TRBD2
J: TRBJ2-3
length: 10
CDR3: ASSEGGGTQY

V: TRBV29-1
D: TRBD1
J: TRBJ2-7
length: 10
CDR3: SVRQGSYEQY

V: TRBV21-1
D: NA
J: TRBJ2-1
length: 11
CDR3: AREGLAGVAQF

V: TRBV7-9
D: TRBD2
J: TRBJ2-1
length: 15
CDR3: ASSLVGGGGLDNEQF

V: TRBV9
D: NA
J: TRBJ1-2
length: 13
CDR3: ASSVGEKSSYGYT

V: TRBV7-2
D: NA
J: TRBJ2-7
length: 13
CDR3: ASSPRTAFRYEQY

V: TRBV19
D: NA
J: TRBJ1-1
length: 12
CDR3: ASRPPSSDTEAF

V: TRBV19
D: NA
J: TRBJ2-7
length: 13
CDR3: ASSGHDKVTYEQY

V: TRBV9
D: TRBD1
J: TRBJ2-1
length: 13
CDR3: ASSVVQGVIDEQF

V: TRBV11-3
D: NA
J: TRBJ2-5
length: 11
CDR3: ASSQTSQETQY

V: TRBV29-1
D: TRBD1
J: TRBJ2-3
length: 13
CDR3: SVEQDRVVTDTQY

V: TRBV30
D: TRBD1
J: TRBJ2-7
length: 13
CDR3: AWSFGQGSSYEQY

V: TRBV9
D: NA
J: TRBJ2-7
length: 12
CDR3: ASSESGGPYEQY

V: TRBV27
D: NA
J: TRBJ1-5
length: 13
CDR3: ASSLSSPRSQPQH

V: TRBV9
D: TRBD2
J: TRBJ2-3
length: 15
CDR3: ASSVELGAGGTDTQY

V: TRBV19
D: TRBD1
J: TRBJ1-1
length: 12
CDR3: ASSLTGGGTEAF

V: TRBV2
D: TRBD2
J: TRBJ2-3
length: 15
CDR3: ASSEALAGGPADTQY

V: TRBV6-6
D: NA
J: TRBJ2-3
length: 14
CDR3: ASRRYRGAEGYTQY

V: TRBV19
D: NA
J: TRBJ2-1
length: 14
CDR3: ASSPFEDQPGNEQF

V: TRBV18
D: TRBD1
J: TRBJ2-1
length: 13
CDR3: ASSGTGGFLNEQF

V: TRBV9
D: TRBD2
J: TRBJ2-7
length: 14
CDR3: ASSAPSGTGGYEQY

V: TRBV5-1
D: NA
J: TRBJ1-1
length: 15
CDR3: ASSWGDRRGMNTEAF

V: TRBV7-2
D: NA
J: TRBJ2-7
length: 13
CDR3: ASSLSSQVGQEQY